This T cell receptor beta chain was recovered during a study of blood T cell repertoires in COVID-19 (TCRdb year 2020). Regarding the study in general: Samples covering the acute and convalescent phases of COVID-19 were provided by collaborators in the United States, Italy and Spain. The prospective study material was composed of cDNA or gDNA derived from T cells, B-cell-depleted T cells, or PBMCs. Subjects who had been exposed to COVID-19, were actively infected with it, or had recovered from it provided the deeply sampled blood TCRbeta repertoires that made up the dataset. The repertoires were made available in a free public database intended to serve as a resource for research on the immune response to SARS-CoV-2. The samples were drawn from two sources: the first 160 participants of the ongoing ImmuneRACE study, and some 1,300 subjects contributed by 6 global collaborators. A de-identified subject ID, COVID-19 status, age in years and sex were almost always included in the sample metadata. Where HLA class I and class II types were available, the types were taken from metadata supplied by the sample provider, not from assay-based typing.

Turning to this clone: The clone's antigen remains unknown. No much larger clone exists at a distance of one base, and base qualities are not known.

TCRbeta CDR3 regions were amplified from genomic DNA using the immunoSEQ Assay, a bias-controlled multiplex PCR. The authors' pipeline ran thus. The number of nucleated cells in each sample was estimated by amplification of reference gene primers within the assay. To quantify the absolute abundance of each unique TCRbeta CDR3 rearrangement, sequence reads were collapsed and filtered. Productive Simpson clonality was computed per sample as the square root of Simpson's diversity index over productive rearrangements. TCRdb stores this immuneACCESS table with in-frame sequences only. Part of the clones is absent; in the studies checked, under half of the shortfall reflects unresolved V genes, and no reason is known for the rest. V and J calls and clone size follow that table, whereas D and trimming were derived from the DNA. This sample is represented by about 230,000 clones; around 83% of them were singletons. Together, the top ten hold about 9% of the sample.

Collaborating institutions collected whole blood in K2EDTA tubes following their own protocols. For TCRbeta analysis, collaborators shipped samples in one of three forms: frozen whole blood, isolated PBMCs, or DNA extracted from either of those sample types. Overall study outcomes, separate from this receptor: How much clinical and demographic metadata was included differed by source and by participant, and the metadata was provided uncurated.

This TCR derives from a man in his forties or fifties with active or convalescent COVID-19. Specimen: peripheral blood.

CDR3 protein: CASSSRMNTEAFF. The base sequence is TGTGCCAGCAGCTCCAGAATGAACACTGAAGCTTTCTTT. The chain is encoded by TRBV7-9 joined to TRBJ1-1; no D gene call is confident. The germline V gene (reference sequence) gives CDR1 as SEHNR and CDR2 as FQNEAQ. V is cut by 4 bases and J by 0 bases, and the space between the germline ends is 6 bases. From the cysteine up to the phenylalanine, the CDR3 has a length of 13 residues. CDR3 DNA is the only sequence kept; it has 39 bases, read in frame from the first base.